The clone carrying this T cell receptor beta chain was counted ten times or more. What it recognizes is unknown. These data are taken from a study of T cells after yellow fever vaccination. Study-wide context: Fractions low in cell number were prepared with SMART-Seq v4 Ultra Low Input. Study-level points and caveats: High-abundance clonotypes from the bulk population could contaminate FACS-sorted repertoires. Just a small share of clonotypes turned up in the CD4 compartment as well as the CD8 compartment.

Synthesis of TCR cDNA relied on 5'RACE template switching, which attached a universal primer site and UMIs. A single record per CDR3 protein comes from TCRdb applying MiXCR to the 5' RACE reads. This table has about 320,000 distinct CDR3 sequences, 3.5% to 5% appearing once. This receptor was obtained from a man between 18 and 35 years old who received the YFV17D yellow fever vaccine. This specimen consisted of PBMCs, obtained 15 days after the yellow fever booster vaccination.

The CDR3 nucleotides are TGTGCCAGCAGTCGAGACGGTAGCTCTGGAAACACCATATATTTT. Protein sequence: CASSRDGSSGNTIYF. The V and J genes are TRBV6-5 and TRBJ1-3; D remains unclear. Germline lookup yields CDR1 MNHEY and CDR2 SVGAGI. There are 15 residues in the CDR3. Trimming cost V 5 bases and J 0 bases, with 11 bases left between them.